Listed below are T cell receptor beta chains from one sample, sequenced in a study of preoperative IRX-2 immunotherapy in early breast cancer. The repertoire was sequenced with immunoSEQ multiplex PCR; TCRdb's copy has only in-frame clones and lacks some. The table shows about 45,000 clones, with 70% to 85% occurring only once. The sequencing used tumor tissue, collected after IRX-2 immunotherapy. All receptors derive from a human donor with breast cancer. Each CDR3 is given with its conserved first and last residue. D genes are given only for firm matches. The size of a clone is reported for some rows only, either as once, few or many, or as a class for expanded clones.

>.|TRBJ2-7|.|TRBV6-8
TGTGCCAGCAGTTACGGAGCGGGCTACGAGCAGTACTTC
CASSYGAGYEQYF
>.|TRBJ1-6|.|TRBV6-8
TGTGCCATCTCCCCTAATTTTGGCCCTTCACCCCTCCACTTT
CAISPNFGPSPLHF
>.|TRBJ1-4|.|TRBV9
TGTGCCAGCAGTGCTGGGAGGCGTAATGCAAAACTGTTTTTT
CASSAGRRNAKLFF
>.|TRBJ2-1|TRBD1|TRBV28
TGTGCCAGCAGTATCGGGACAGGGGGGTACAATGAGCAGTTCTTC
CASSIGTGGYNEQFF
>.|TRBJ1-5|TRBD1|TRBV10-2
TGCGCCAGCAGTGATTCAGGGGGCTCTTCTCAGCCCCAGCATTTT
CASSDSGGSSQPQHF
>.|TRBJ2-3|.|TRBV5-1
TGCGCCAGCAGCTTGGCCCAAGGGGTGGGGTTCACAGATACGCAGTATTTT
CASSLAQGVGFTDTQYF
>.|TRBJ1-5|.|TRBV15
TGTGCCACCAGCAGAGTAGAAACATCCTATCGTCCCCAGCATTTT
CATSRVETSYRPQHF
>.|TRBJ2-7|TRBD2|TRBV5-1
TGCGCCAGCAGCACCGGGACTAGCGCCTACGAGCAGTACTTC
CASSTGTSAYEQYF
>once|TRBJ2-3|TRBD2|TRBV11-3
TGTGCCAGCGCTAGCGGGGGTTTCCACACAGATACGCAGTATTTT
CASASGGFHTDTQYF
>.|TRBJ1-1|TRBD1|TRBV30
TGTGCCTGGAGTGACAGGGGGACTGAAGCTTTCTTT
CAWSDRGTEAFF
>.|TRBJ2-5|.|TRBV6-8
TGTGCCAGCACGGAGGGGGGGGAGACCCAGTACTTC
CASTEGGETQYF
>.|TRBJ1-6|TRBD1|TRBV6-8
TGTGCCAGCAGTGAGGGGACAGGGAGTTCACCCCTCCACTTT
CASSEGTGSSPLHF
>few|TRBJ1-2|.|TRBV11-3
TGTGCCAGCAGCTTGCCATCAGGGAACTATGGCTACACCTTC
CASSLPSGNYGYTF
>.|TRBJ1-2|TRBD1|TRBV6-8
TGTGCCAGCAGTCCCGGGACAGGGTCCGGTGGCTACACCTTC
CASSPGTGSGGYTF
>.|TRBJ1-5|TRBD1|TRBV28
TGTGCCAGCAGTTCCGCCCGGACAGGGCGCAATCAGCCCCAGCATTTT
CASSSARTGRNQPQHF
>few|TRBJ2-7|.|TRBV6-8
TGTGCCATCAAAAGGGACGCGCGCTCCTACGAGCAGTACTTC
CAIKRDARSYEQYF
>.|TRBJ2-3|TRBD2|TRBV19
TGTGCCAGTAGTATCAGCGGGGGGGCCACCACAGATACGCAGTATTTT
CASSISGGATTDTQYF
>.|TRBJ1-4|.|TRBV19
TGTGCCAGTAGTATAGGAGGGCAGGGGAATGAAAAACTGTTTTTT
CASSIGGQGNEKLFF
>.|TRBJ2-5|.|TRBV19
TGTGCCAGTAGTTCAGGGGTGTGGGAGACCCAGTACTTC
CASSSGVWETQYF
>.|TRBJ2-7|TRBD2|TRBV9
TGTGCCAGCACCCTGACTAGCGGGAGGGCCTACGAGCAGTACTTC
CASTLTSGRAYEQYF
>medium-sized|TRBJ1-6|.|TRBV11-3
TGTGCCAGCAGCCTGTCGGGAGGGGCTGATAATTCACCCCTCCACTTT
CASSLSGGADNSPLHF
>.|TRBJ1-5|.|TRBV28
TGTGCCAGCAGTTTGGGCAGGGCCTCCGGTCAGCCCCAGCATTTT
CASSLGRASGQPQHF
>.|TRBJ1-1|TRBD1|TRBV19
TGTGCCAGTAGTATGACAGGGACTTTGAACACTGAAGCTTTCTTT
CASSMTGTLNTEAFF
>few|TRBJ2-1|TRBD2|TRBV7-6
TGTGCCAGCAGCTTTCTCGGACTAGCGGGAATCTACAATGAGCAGTTCTTC
CASSFLGLAGIYNEQFF
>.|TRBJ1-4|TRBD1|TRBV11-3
TGTGCCAGCAGCGCAACCGGGACAGGGGATGAAAAACTGTTTTTT
CASSATGTGDEKLFF
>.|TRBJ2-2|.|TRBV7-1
TGTGCCAGCAGCTTAACGCCGGCAACCACCGGGGAGCTGTTTTTT
CASSLTPATTGELFF
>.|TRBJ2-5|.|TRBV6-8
TGTGCCAGCAGTTATGCCTCCGGGAAGGGGGAGACCCAGTACTTC
CASSYASGKGETQYF
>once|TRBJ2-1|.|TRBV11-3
TGTGCCAGCAAACGGGGTCCTCCCTACAATGAGCAGTTCTTC
CASKRGPPYNEQFF
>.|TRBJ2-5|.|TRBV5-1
TGCGCCAGCAGCTTGTCGGCAGCCCAAGAGACCCAGTACTTC
CASSLSAAQETQYF
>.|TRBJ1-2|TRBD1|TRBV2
TGTGCCAGCAGGGACCTAGGACAGGGGTTGTTGTACACCTTC
CASRDLGQGLLYTF
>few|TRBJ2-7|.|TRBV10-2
TGCGCCAGCAGTGAGTCCGGTGGTTACGAGCAGTACTTC
CASSESGGYEQYF
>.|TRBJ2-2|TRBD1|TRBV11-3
TGTGCCAGCAGCGCGACAGGGGGAAACACCGGGGAGCTGTTTTTT
CASSATGGNTGELFF